The 17 T cell receptor beta chains below come from one sample, sequenced in a study of blood T cells in healthy people across ages. Then a second PCR, running roughly 6 to 12 cycles, was carried out with a sample-barcoded 5' primer and a J-beta primer mix. TCRdb re-analysed the 5' RACE reads in MiXCR, keeping a single row per CDR3 protein. In the table there are roughly 800,000 distinct CDR3 sequences, over 45% of which are singletons. The specimen sequenced was blood. The receptors derive from a man between 25 and 39 years old in good health.

The chain recombines TRBV4-3 with TRBJ2-5; D ambiguous. CDR3 length equals 13 residues. The V end was cut by 0 bases, the J end by 4 bases, with 6 bases between. Per the germline V gene, CDR1 is LGHNA and CDR2 is YSLEER. The CDR3 nucleotides are TGCGCCAGCAGCCAAGAGGGGTTAGAGACCCAGTACTTC. This codes for CASSQEGLETQYF.

The chain joins TRBV5-8 to TRBJ2-7; D perhaps matches TRBD2 (6 bases). The germline CDR1 and CDR2 sequences are SGHTS and YDEGEE. Trimming took 2 bases from V and 6 from J, leaving 21 bases between them. This CDR3 comprises 16 residues. Here the CDR3 reads CASSFTRLDGSGEQYF. CDR3 DNA sequence: TGTGCCAGCAGCTTTACCCGACTAGATGGGTCAGGCGAGCAGTACTTC.

The chain is built from TRBV20-1 and TRBJ2-4; D might be TRBD2 (6 bases). The CDR3 loop spans 14 amino acids. Trimming took off 4 bases at V and 8 bases at J, with 18 bases between the two ends. The germline V gene encodes CDR1 DFQATT and CDR2 SNEGSKA (reference sequence). As DNA, the CDR3 is TGCAGTGCTACCCTCGGAGGGGTTGAGGACATTCAGTACTTC. Its protein product is CSATLGGVEDIQYF.

The chain employs TRBV6-2 or TRBV6-3 and TRBJ2-7; D not resolved. The V end was cut by 4 bases, the J end by 4 bases, with 11 bases between. CDR3 length: 13 amino acids. Germline V lookup: CDR1 MNHEY, CDR2 SVGEGT. CDR3 sequence (DNA): TGTGCCAGCAGTTTCCAACGGCAATACGAGCAGTACTTC. Translated: CASSFQRQYEQYF.

The chain recombines TRBV20-1 with TRBJ1-2; D gene unclear. Germline CDR1 and CDR2: DFQATT and SNEGSKA (reference sequence). Trimming removed 4 bases from V and 8 bases from J, with 5 bases in between. The CDR3 has 9 amino acids. CDR3 protein: CSANTGYTF. The CDR3 DNA reads TGCAGTGCTAACACCGGCTACACCTTC.

This clonotype was counted a few times. The V call is TRBV20-1, the J call TRBJ1-2; 7 positions agree with TRBD1. V trimming: 5 bases; J trimming: 8 bases; junction bases outside the gene matches: 14. CDR1 DFQATT and CDR2 SNEGSKA come from the germline V gene (reference sequence). The CDR3 loop spans 14 amino acids. CDR3 sequence (DNA): TGCAGTGCTGAAGACAGGGAGGCCAAGGGAGGCTACACCTTC. Translation gives CSAEDREAKGGYTF.

The chain links TRBV3-1 to TRBJ2-1; TRBD1 agrees at 9 bases. V dropped 3 bases and J dropped 2; count of bases not matched to a gene: 2. The germline gives CDR1 LGHDT, CDR2 YNNKEL (reference sequence). This CDR3 has 15 amino acids. The CDR3 here is CASSHRDRAYNEQFF. DNA of the CDR3: TGTGCCAGCAGCCACCGGGACAGGGCCTACAATGAGCAGTTCTTC.

The J gene is TRBJ2-1, the V gene TRBV7-9, with a possible D match to TRBD2 (5 bases). V was cut by 5 bases and J by 5 bases, with 22 bases left in between. The CDR3 covers 17 residues. The germline gives CDR1 SEHNR, CDR2 FQNEAQ (reference sequence). The CDR3 region has the DNA TGTGCCAGCAGCACCTTCCGGGGAAGCGGCGGCGACAATGAGCAGTTCTTC. Translation: CASSTFRGSGGDNEQFF.

In its sample, this clonotype was seen many times. The J gene is TRBJ2-7, the V gene TRBV7-2; D could derive from TRBD1 or TRBD2 (5 bases each). Trimming removed 5 bases at V and 7 bases at J, with 18 bases between. Germline V gene lookup returns CDR1 SGHTA and CDR2 FQGNSA. The CDR3 has 14 residues. As DNA, the CDR3 is TGTGCCAGCAGCGCAGCCTACTCCTGGGGGGAGCAGTACTTC. Translation: CASSAAYSWGEQYF.

The chain couples TRBV9 to TRBJ2-4, with unresolved D. The end of the DNA aligns better with TRBJ2-7, so the J call may be wrong. This CDR3 spans 14 amino acids. The germline V gene has CDR1 SGDLS and CDR2 YYNGEE. DNA for the CDR3: TGTGCCAGCAGCGTAGGATCAGCAGGCTACGAGCAGTACTTC. This encodes CASSVGSAGYEQYF.

This chain connects TRBV4-2 to TRBJ2-7; the D gene is possibly TRBD2 (5 bases). Germline values: CDR1 LGHNA, CDR2 YNFKEQ. The CDR3 has 15 amino acids. Deletions cut 3 bases from V and 0 bases from J, with 12 bases between. The DNA of the CDR3 is TGTGCCAGCAGCCACCGGAGGCCCAACTCCTACGAGCAGTACTTC. This encodes CASSHRRPNSYEQYF.

This chain connects TRBV7-9 to TRBJ1-2; unclear D gene. Trimming removed 1 base from V and 4 bases from J, with 13 bases in between. Germline V gene sequence: CDR1 SEHNR, CDR2 FQNEAQ (reference sequence). The CDR3 covers 15 residues. CDR3 sequence reads: CASSLGWTPRYGYTF. The CDR3 DNA is TGTGCCAGCAGCTTAGGCTGGACTCCCCGCTATGGCTACACCTTC.

This chain connects TRBV7-6 to TRBJ2-1; D possibly matches TRBD1 or TRBD2 (5 bases each). Deletions cut 9 bases from V and 9 bases from J, with 6 bases between. In germline, CDR1 is SGHVS, CDR2 FNYEAQ. CDR3 length: 9 amino acids. In nucleotides, the CDR3 is TGTGCCAGGAGGGGTGAGCAGTTCTTC. Translation gives CARRGEQFF.

This clonotype has only a few counts. This chain links TRBV7-2 with TRBJ1-2; no definite D call. The CDR3 runs to 14 residues. CDR1 is SGHTA, CDR2 FQGNSA, per germline. The germline V and J ends were trimmed by 0 bases and 4 bases, with 9 bases remaining between them. The CDR3 DNA sequence: TGTGCCAGCAGCTTAGCCGACGCCTTCTATGGCTACACCTTC. Its protein is CASSLADAFYGYTF.

Of note for this clonotype: One junction end disagrees with the germline gene, perhaps due to a read error. The rearrangement uses TRBV20-1 and TRBJ1-6; 7 bases line up with TRBD1. The CDR3 totals 17 residues. Germline values: CDR1 DFQATT, CDR2 SNEGSKA (reference sequence). In DNA, the CDR3 is TGCGGTGCTGGGGGACAGAAGGACCCATCCTATAATTCACCCCTCCACTTT. Protein: CGAGGQKDPSYNSPLHF.

The chain recombines TRBV7-9 with TRBJ1-1, with TRBD1 as a possible D gene (5 bases). Trimming removed 3 bases from V and 7 bases from J, with 15 bases in between. Germline V gene data show CDR1 as SEHNR and CDR2 as FQNEAQ (reference sequence). This CDR3 contains 14 residues. The CDR3 loop reads CASSFGQGLGEAFF. As DNA, the CDR3 is TGTGCCAGCAGCTTCGGGCAGGGCTTAGGTGAAGCTTTCTTT. The full variable domain, rest sourced from reference TRBV7-9 and TRBJ1-1, is DTGVSQNPRHKITKRGQNVTFRCDPISEHNRLYWYRQTLGQGPEFLTYFQNEAQLEKSRLLSDRFSAERPKGSFSTLEIQRTEQGDSAMYLCASSFGQGLGEAFFGQGTRLTVV.

The chain is built from TRBV18 and TRBJ2-5; the D gene is possibly TRBD2 (5 bases). V was trimmed by 2 bases and J by 4 bases, leaving 11 bases between them. From germline, CDR1 is KGHSH and CDR2 LQKENI. This CDR3 contains 14 residues. The chain's CDR3 is CASSPTGIGETQYF. The DNA for the CDR3 is TGTGCCAGCTCACCAACCGGGATTGGAGAGACCCAGTACTTC.